This T cell receptor (beta chain) was sequenced for a study of cytomegalovirus exposure and HLA in healthy donors. General study findings and limits: Confirmation was obtained in vitro that a few CMV-associated chains are specific for CMV antigens.

A word on this clone: Its antigen is unknown.

The CDR3 is made up of 16 amino acids. The germline V and J ends were trimmed by 2 bases and 15 bases, with 29 bases remaining between them. Germline V gene data show CDR1 as GTSNPN and CDR2 as SVGIG (reference sequence). This PCR relied on a set of 60 Vbeta primers and 13 Jbeta primers. Repertoires were generated with immunoSEQ multiplex PCR, while TCRdb's copy carries only in-frame clones and drops some. This table has 140,000 or so clones, approximately 72% appearing once. The chain is built from TRBV30 and TRBJ2-1, with D perhaps TRBD2 (6 bases). The TCR was taken from a man aged 40-49 years in good health and CMV-seronegative. The material sequenced was PBMCs. The DNA for the CDR3 is TGTGCCTGGAGTCAGGTCATCGGGAGAACCAATCGGAGAAGGTTCTTC. Translating gives CAWSQVIGRTNRRRFF.